This T cell receptor beta chain was documented in a study of blood T cell repertoires in COVID-19. Data came from immunoSEQ multiplex PCR; TCRdb stores just in-frame clones and leaves some out. The sample carries 200,000 to 300,000 clones, around nine tenths recorded once. This CDR3 has 16 amino acids. Germline V gene sequence: CDR1 MDHEN, CDR2 SYDVKM. After removal of 3 bases from V and 2 bases from J, the junction contained 4 bases not matched to a gene. Sequencing input: peripheral blood. The sequence was collected from an older woman with COVID-19, enrolled during active disease. The rearrangement uses TRBV28 and TRBJ1-3; 10 bases fit TRBD1. In nucleotides, the CDR3 is TGTGCCAGCAGTTTCCCGACAGGGGGCCCTGGAAACACCATATATTTT. Amino acid sequence: CASSFPTGGPGNTIYF.